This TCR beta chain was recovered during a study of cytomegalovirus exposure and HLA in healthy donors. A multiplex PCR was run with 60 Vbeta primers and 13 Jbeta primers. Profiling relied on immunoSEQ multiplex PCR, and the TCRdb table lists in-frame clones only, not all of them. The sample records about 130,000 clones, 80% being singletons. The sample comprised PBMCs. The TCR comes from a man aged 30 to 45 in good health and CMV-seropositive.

As DNA, the CDR3 is TGTGCCAGCAGTCCTCGGTGGGACAGGGTCTCCTACGAGCAGTACTTC. This sequence encodes CASSPRWDRVSYEQYF. The rearrangement links TRBV28 to TRBJ2-5; TRBD1 matches at 9 bases. The end of the DNA aligns better with TRBJ2-7, so the J call may be wrong. The CDR3 contains 16 residues. CDR1 and CDR2 from the germline V gene are MDHEN and SYDVKM.